One and the same sample provided the 21 T cell receptor beta chains below, sequenced in a study of T cell responses to AZD1222 COVID-19 vaccine. The table came from immunoSEQ multiplex PCR; TCRdb's copy has only in-frame clones and leaves some out. The repertoire holds roughly 110,000 clones, with around 81% as singletons. The specimen comprised peripheral blood, sampled on day 0 of AZD1222 vaccination. The source of these receptors is an adult in good health.

This sequence joins TRBV27 and TRBJ2-3; 7 positions match TRBD2. CDR1 and CDR2 from the germline V gene are MNHEY and SMNVEV (reference sequence). The CDR3 loop spans 14 amino acids. The V gene end was trimmed by 6 bases and the J gene end by 1 base; junction bases not matched to a gene: 4. The CDR3 coding sequence is TGTGCCAGCAGGTGGGACTACCGCACAGATACGCAGTATTTT. This sequence encodes CASRWDYRTDTQYF.

The J gene is TRBJ2-2, the V gene TRBV27; weak D call: TRBD1 (5 bases). The CDR3 contains 17 residues. V was pared by 4 bases and J by 0 bases, with 15 bases between. From germline, CDR1 is MNHEY and CDR2 SMNVEV (reference sequence). CDR3 loop: CASSSSDRLPNTGELFF. The CDR3, as DNA: TGTGCCAGCAGTTCCTCCGACAGACTTCCGAACACCGGGGAGCTGTTTTTT.

The V gene is TRBV11-2, the J gene TRBJ2-7; D gene unclear. Between the trimmed V and J ends, which lost 0 bases and 3 bases, there was a span of 12 bases. The germline gives CDR1 SGHAT, CDR2 FQNNGV. The CDR3 spans 15 residues. CDR3 coding DNA: TGTGCCAGCAGCTTAGATCGGCCTCCGATCTACGAGCAGTACTTC. Residues: CASSLDRPPIYEQYF.

The chain employs TRBV4-3 and TRBJ1-4; unclear D gene. The V gene's germline CDR1 is LGHNA and CDR2 YSLEER. This CDR3 spans 14 amino acids. With 2 bases removed from V and 8 bases from J, the gap between germline ends came to 12 bases. The CDR3, as DNA: TGCGCCAGCAGCCAACAGCGGGGAAACGAAAAACTGTTTTTT. Protein product: CASSQQRGNEKLFF.

V is TRBV2 and J is TRBJ2-5; tentative D call: TRBD2 (6 bases). With 9 bases removed from V and 2 bases from J, the gap between germline ends came to 10 bases. The germline gives CDR1 SNHLY, CDR2 FYNNEI. This CDR3 has 12 residues. This chain's CDR3 is CARGLEQETQYF. DNA for the CDR3: TGTGCCAGGGGACTGGAACAAGAGACCCAGTACTTC.

This chain links TRBV5-8 with TRBJ1-1, with a weak D call TRBD1 (5 bases). CDR1 is SGHTS and CDR2 is YDEGEE in the germline V gene. The CDR3 covers 15 residues. V lost 5 bases and J lost 2, with 16 bases in between. CDR3 coding DNA: TGTGCCAGCAGAACTACGGGACGAGGAAACACTGAAGCTTTCTTT. It is translated as CASRTTGRGNTEAFF.

J is TRBJ2-2 and V is TRBV19, with 10 bases identical to TRBD1. Germline lookup yields CDR1 LNHDA and CDR2 SQIVND (reference sequence). V trimming: 3 bases; J trimming: 6 bases; junction bases outside the gene matches: 4. The CDR3 covers 15 residues. The CDR3 loop reads CASSIGTGEAGELFF. The CDR3 region has the DNA TGTGCCAGTAGTATTGGGACAGGGGAAGCCGGGGAGCTGTTTTTT.

V is TRBV19 and J is TRBJ1-5; TRBD1 aligns across 12 bases. This CDR3 is built from 17 residues. The trim removed 5 bases at V and 1 base at J, leaving 6 bases unmatched. The germline V gene encodes CDR1 LNHDA and CDR2 SQIVND (reference sequence). The CDR3 region is CASSDPGQGASNQPQHF. Here the CDR3 DNA reads TGTGCCAGTAGTGATCCGGGACAGGGGGCCAGCAATCAGCCCCAGCATTTT.

The chain is built from TRBV2 and TRBJ1-5; 8 bases match TRBD1. Germline assignment: CDR1 SNHLY and CDR2 FYNNEI. The CDR3 sequence is 15 residues long. The V segment lost 3 bases and the J segment 6 bases; nucleotides outside the gene matches: 7. CDR3 sequence reads: CASSEFPGGGQPQHF. CDR3 DNA sequence: TGTGCCAGCAGTGAGTTCCCAGGGGGCGGTCAGCCCCAGCATTTT.

The chain joins TRBV5-8 to TRBJ2-3; TRBD1 agrees at 7 bases. The junction had 10 bases not matched to a gene; V was cut back by 4 bases and J by 5 bases. The CDR3 loop spans 15 amino acids. In germline, CDR1 is SGHTS, CDR2 YDEGEE. DNA for the CDR3: TGTGCCAGCAGCCTCCGACAGGGTGTACGAGATACGCAGTATTTT. This encodes CASSLRQGVRDTQYF.

The sample holds one count of this clone. The V gene is TRBV5-4, the J gene TRBJ2-7; no firm D call. CDR1 is SGHNT and CDR2 is YYREEE in the germline V gene (reference sequence). V gave up 5 bases and J gave up 2 bases, with 17 bases separating them. The CDR3 sequence is 15 residues long. The CDR3 DNA reads TGTGCCAGCAGTCTGCCCGGATCTAGGGCCTACGAGCAGTACTTC. Its protein is CASSLPGSRAYEQYF.

This chain joins TRBV28 and TRBJ2-5; 8 bases are shared with TRBD1. The CDR3 contains 15 residues. V trimming: 5 bases; J trimming: 3 bases; junction bases outside the gene matches: 8. CDR1 is MDHEN and CDR2 is SYDVKM in the germline V gene. CDR3 DNA sequence: TGTGCCAGCAGTAAGAACAGGGGGATTGAAGAGACCCAGTACTTC. The encoded protein is CASSKNRGIEETQYF.

The rearrangement links TRBV28 to TRBJ2-7; D may be TRBD1 (5 bases). V gave up 7 bases and J gave up 4 bases, with 17 bases separating them. The CDR3 has 14 residues. From germline, CDR1 is MDHEN and CDR2 SYDVKM. CDR3 nucleotide sequence: TGTGCCAGCACCTATGCAGGGTTCGGGTACGAGCAGTACTTC. Encoded protein: CASTYAGFGYEQYF. Supplemented by reference TRBV28 and TRBJ2-7, the full variable domain reads DVKVTQSSRYLVKRTGEKVFLECVQDMDHENMFWYRQDPGLGLRLIYFSYDVKMKEKGDIPEGYSVSREKKERFSLILESASTNQTSMYLCASTYAGFGYEQYFGPGTRLTVT.

The V call is TRBV18, the J call TRBJ1-6; maybe TRBD1 (6 bases). The V end was cut by 5 bases, the J end by 6 bases, with 11 bases between. The CDR3 spans 14 residues. Germline V gene sequence: CDR1 KGHSH, CDR2 LQKENI. The CDR3 protein is CASSNRVGNSPLHF. The CDR3 bases are TGTGCCAGCTCAAACAGGGTCGGTAATTCACCCCTCCACTTT.

The gene calls are TRBV7-8 and TRBJ2-7; no clear D. This CDR3 has 12 amino acids. Germline lookup yields CDR1 SGHVS and CDR2 FQNEAQ. Trimming pared 1 base from V and 7 bases from J, leaving 8 bases between. Here the CDR3 reads CASSLERQEQYF. CDR3 DNA: TGTGCCAGCAGCTTAGAAAGGCAGGAGCAGTACTTC.

CDR3 amino acids: CASSEGGARDQPQHF. In nucleotides, the CDR3 is TGCGCCAGCAGTGAGGGGGGGGCGCGAGATCAGCCCCAGCATTTT. The chain has TRBV10-1 and TRBJ1-5, with D tentatively TRBD1 (6 bases). Trimming stripped 2 bases from V and 5 bases from J, with 13 bases between. The CDR3 is 15 amino acids. Germline V CDR1 and CDR2: WNHNN, SYGVQD (reference sequence).

The V and J genes are TRBV30 and TRBJ1-3; tentative D call: TRBD1 (6 bases). Germline CDR1 and CDR2: GTSNPN and SVGIG (reference sequence). The CDR3 loop spans 13 amino acids. Trimming shortened V by 8 bases and J by 6 bases, and 17 bases separated the two germline ends. The CDR3 sequence is CAVEGERINTIYF. The CDR3 nucleotides read TGTGCCGTGGAGGGGGAAAGGATAAACACCATATATTTT.

J is TRBJ1-2 and V is TRBV6-5, with TRBD1 matching 7 bases. V gave up 6 bases and J gave up 3 bases; unmatched junction bases: 7. CDR1 MNHEY and CDR2 SVGAGI come from the germline V gene. The CDR3 has 14 amino acids. The CDR3 DNA is TGTGCCAGCAGAAGACAGGGTTTTGACTATGGCTACACCTTC. Its protein product is CASRRQGFDYGYTF.

The chain uses TRBV6-2 or TRBV6-3 and TRBJ1-1; TRBD1 agrees at 9 bases. Germline V gene sequence: CDR1 MNHEY, CDR2 SVGEGT. The CDR3 contains 15 residues. V lost 2 bases, J lost 2 bases, and 3 bases stayed unmatched. The CDR3 DNA reads TGTGCCAGCAGTTACCAGGACAGGGGTAACACTGAAGCTTTCTTT. Translation gives CASSYQDRGNTEAFF.

The rearrangement uses TRBV11-2 and TRBJ2-2; D remains unclear. The V and J ends lost 1 base and 6 bases respectively, with 6 bases between them. From germline, CDR1 is SGHAT and CDR2 FQNNGV. This CDR3 has 13 amino acids. The CDR3 reads CASSLVGSGELFF. The CDR3 DNA follows: TGTGCCAGCAGCTTAGTGGGGTCCGGGGAGCTGTTTTTT. Filled out from reference TRBV11-2 and TRBJ2-2, the complete variable domain reads EAGVAQSPRYKIIEKRQSVAFWCNPISGHATLYWYQQILGQGPKLLIQFQNNGVVDDSQLPKDRFSAERLKGVDSTLKIQPAKLEDSAVYLCASSLVGSGELFFGEGSRLTVL.

This chain links TRBV6-5 with TRBJ2-7, with 11 bases that match TRBD2. Trimming cost V 4 bases and J 2 bases; bases outside gene matches: 4. Germline-derived CDR1 and CDR2 are MNHEY and SVGAGI. This CDR3 is 15 amino acids long. The DNA for the CDR3 is TGTGCCAGCAGTTCCGGGACTAGCGGTACCTACGAGCAGTACTTC. It is translated as CASSSGTSGTYEQYF.